This T cell receptor beta chain was captured by sequencing in a study of PD-L1 blockade in urothelial cancer. Study background: Prior chemotherapy ranged from 0 to 3 regimens per patient.

This clone was picked up a small number of times. Produced via immunoSEQ multiplex PCR; TCRdb's table is partial and in-frame only. The data show approximately 50,000 clones, more than 75% seen once. The CDR3 sequence is 14 residues long. Germline CDR1 and CDR2: SGHVS and FNYEAQ. V lost 6 bases, J lost 1 base, and 12 bases lay in between. Indicated time point: pretreatment peripheral blood. Patients had locally advanced or metastatic urothelial carcinoma. The gene calls are TRBV7-6 and TRBJ1-2, with D possibly being TRBD1 (5 bases). The TCR was taken from a man between 50 and 59 years old with urothelial cancer. Sample: PBMCs, taken around atezolizumab (anti-PD-L1) treatment. CDR3 in DNA: TGTGCCAGCAGTCAGGGCACACATAACTATGGCTACACCTTC. The encoded protein is CASSQGTHNYGYTF.